This T cell receptor beta chain was obtained from a study of cytomegalovirus exposure and HLA in healthy donors. Trimming left V 0 bases short and J 4 bases short, with 4 bases between. The CDR3 is 12 amino acids. CDR1 and CDR2 from the germline V gene are SGHNT and YYREEE (reference sequence). Study outcomes and limitations: One later analysis reportedly identified an Asian-associated ancestry cluster that showed fewer N-insertions than the roughly 700-donor mean.

With 60 Vbeta and 13 Jbeta primers, the PCR was carried out. TCRdb's table, derived via immunoSEQ multiplex PCR, lists solely in-frame clones and lacks some. The sample lists some 120,000 clones; 81% were seen once. As regards this clone: What it recognizes is unknown.

Sequencing was performed on PBMCs. The rearrangement joins TRBV5-4 to TRBJ1-2; D gene unclear. This receptor was taken from a man younger than 35 in good health and CMV-seronegative. Here the CDR3 reads CASSLDTYGYTF. The CDR3 region has the DNA TGTGCCAGCAGCTTGGACACCTATGGCTACACCTTC.